This TCR beta chain stems from a study of blood T cell repertoires in COVID-19. Across the study: Italy, Spain and the United States were the sources of the convalescent and acute COVID-19 samples. T cells, B-cell-depleted T cells, or PBMCs provided the cDNA or gDNA that served as material.

The CDR3 consists of 14 residues. Germline V gene data show CDR1 as SGHAT and CDR2 as FQNNGV. Trimming shortened V by 2 bases and J by 3 bases, and 11 bases separated the two germline ends. Original methodology: Estimation of nucleated cell counts was performed using reference gene primer amplification. Produced via immunoSEQ multiplex PCR; TCRdb's table is partial and in-frame only. V and J calls and clone size come straight from that table; D and trimming were deduced from the DNA. This table holds 68,000 or so clones, roughly four fifths found once. This clone was seen a few times. The TCR originated in a human donor in a cohort sampled during active COVID-19. The genes are TRBV11-2 and TRBJ2-7, with D possibly matching TRBD1 (5 bases). What was sequenced was peripheral blood. The CDR3, as DNA: TGTGCCAGCAGCTTACAGCGCGACAGCTACGAGCAGTACTTC. Translation gives CASSLQRDSYEQYF.